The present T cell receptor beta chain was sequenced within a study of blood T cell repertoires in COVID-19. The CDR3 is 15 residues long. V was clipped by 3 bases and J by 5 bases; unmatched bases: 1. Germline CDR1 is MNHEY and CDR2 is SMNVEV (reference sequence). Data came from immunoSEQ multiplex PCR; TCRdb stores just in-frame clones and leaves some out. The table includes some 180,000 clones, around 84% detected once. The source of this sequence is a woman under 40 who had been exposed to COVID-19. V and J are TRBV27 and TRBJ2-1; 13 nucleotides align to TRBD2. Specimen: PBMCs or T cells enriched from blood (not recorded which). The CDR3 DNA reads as TGTGCCAGCAGTTTGACTAGCGGGGGGAACAATGAGCAGTTCTTC. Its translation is CASSLTSGGNNEQFF.